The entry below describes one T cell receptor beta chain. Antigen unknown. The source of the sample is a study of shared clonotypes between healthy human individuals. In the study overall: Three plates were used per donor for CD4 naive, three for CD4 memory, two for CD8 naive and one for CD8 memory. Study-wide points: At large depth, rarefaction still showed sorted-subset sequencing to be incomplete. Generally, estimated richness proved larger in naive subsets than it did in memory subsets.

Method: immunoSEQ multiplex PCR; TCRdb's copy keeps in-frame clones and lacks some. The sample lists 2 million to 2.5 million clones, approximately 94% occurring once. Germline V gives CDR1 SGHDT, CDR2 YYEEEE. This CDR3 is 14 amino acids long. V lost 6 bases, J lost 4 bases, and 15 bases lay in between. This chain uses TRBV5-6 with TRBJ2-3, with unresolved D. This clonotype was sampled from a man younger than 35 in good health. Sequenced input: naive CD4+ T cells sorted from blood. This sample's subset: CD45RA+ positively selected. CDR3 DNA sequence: TGTGCCAGCAAGCTCCCAACGGGCCCAGATACGCAGTATTTT. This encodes CASKLPTGPDTQYF.